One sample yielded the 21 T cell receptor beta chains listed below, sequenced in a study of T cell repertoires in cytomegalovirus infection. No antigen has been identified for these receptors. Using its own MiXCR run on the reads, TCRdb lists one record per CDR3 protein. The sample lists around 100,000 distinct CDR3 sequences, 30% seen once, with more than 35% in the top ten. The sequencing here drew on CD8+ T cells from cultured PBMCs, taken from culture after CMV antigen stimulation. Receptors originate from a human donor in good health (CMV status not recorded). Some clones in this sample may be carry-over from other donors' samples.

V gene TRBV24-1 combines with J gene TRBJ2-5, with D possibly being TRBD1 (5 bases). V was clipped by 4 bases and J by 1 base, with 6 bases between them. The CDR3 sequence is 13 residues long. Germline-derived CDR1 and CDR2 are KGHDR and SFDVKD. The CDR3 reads CATSDTGQETQYF. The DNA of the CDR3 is TGTGCCACCAGTGACACAGGCCAAGAGACCCAGTACTTC.

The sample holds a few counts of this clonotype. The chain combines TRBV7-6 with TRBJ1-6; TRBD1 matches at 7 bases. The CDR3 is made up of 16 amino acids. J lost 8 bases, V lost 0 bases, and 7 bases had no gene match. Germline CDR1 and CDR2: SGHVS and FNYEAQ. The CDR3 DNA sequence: TGTGCCAGCAGCTTAGCCCGCACAGGGGCCTATTCACCCCTCCACTTT. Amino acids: CASSLARTGAYSPLHF.

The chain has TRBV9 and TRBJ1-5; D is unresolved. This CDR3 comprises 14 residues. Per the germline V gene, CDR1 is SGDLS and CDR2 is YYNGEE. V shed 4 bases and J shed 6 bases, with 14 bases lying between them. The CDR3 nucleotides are TGTGCCAGCAGCCCTCGGGGTGAGGGTCAGCCCCAGCATTTT. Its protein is CASSPRGEGQPQHF.

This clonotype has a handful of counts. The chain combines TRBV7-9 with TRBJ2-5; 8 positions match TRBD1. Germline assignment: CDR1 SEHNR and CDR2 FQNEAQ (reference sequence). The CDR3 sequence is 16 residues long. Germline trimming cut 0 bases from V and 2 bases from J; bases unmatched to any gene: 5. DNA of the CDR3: TGTGCCAGCAGCTTAGCAGGGACAGGCGATCAAGAGACCCAGTACTTC. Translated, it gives CASSLAGTGDQETQYF.

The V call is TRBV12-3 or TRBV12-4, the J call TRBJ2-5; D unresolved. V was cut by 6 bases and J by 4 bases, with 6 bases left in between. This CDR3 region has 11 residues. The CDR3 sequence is CASSPGETQYF. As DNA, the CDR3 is TGTGCCAGCAGCCCGGGAGAGACCCAGTACTTC.

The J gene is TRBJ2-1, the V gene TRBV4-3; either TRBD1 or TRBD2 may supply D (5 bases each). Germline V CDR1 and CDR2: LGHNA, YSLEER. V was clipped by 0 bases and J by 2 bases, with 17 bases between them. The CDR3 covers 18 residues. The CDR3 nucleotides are TGCGCCAGCAGCCAAGAGACCCCCGGGACGTATACCTACAATGAGCAGTTCTTC. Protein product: CASSQETPGTYTYNEQFF.

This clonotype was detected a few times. The CDR3 DNA reads TGTGCCAGCAGTTACTTAAGCGGCACAGATACGCAGTATTTT. It specifies CASSYLSGTDTQYF. The chain has TRBV6-2 or TRBV6-3 and TRBJ2-3; no clear D. Deletions cut 1 base from V and 1 base from J, with 6 bases between. The CDR3 length is 14 residues. Germline V lookup: CDR1 MNHEY, CDR2 SVGEGT.

The CDR3 sequence is CASTLQGTEAFF. CDR3 DNA: TGTGCCAGCACCTTACAGGGCACTGAAGCTTTCTTT. The V call is TRBV12-3 or TRBV12-4, the J call TRBJ1-1; possibly TRBD1 for D (6 bases). The CDR3 sequence is 12 residues long. V dropped 7 bases and J dropped 4 bases, with 10 bases sitting between them.

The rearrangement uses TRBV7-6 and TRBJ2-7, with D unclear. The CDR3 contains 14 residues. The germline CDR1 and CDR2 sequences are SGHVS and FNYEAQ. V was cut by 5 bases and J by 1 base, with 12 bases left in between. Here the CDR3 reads CASSPEASSYEQYF. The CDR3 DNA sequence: TGTGCCAGCAGCCCAGAGGCCAGTTCCTACGAGCAGTACTTC.

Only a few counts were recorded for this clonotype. CDR3 bases: TGTGCCAGCAGCTTGAACAGGGGGAACAAAAACATTCAGTACTTC. It is translated as CASSLNRGNKNIQYF. The rearrangement uses TRBV7-2 and TRBJ2-4; 8 positions match TRBD1. With 3 bases clipped from V and 3 bases from J, the junction kept 4 bases outside the gene matches. Germline CDR1 SGHTA, CDR2 FQGNSA. There are 15 residues in the CDR3.

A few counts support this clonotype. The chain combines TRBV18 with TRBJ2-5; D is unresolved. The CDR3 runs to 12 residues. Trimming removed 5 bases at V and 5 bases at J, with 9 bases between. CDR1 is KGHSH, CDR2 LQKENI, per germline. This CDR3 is CASSSVIETQYF. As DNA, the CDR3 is TGTGCCAGCTCATCAGTCATCGAGACCCAGTACTTC.

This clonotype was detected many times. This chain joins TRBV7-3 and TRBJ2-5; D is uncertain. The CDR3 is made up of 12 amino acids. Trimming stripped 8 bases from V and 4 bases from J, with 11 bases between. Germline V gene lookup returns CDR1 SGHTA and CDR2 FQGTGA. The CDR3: CASQEWRETQYF. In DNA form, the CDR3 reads TGTGCCAGCCAGGAGTGGAGAGAGACCCAGTACTTC.

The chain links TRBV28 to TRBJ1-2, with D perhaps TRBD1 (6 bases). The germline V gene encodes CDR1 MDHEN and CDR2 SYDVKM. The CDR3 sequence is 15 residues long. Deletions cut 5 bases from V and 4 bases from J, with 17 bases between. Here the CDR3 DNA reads TGTGCCAGCAGTCCCTCTGGGGGGGCGGGCTATGGCTACACCTTC. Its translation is CASSPSGGAGYGYTF.

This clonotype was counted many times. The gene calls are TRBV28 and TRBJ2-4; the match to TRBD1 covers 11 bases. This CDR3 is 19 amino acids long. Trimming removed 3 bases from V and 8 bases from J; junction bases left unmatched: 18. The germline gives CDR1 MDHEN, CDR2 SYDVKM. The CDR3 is CASSFPGTGGRKRGHIQYF. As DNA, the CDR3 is TGTGCCAGCAGTTTCCCTGGGACAGGGGGAAGGAAGAGGGGCCACATTCAGTACTTC. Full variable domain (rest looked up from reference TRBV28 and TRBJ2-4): DVKVTQSSRYLVKRTGEKVFLECVQDMDHENMFWYRQDPGLGLRLIYFSYDVKMKEKGDIPEGYSVSREKKERFSLILESASTNQTSMYLCASSFPGTGGRKRGHIQYFGAGTRLSVL.

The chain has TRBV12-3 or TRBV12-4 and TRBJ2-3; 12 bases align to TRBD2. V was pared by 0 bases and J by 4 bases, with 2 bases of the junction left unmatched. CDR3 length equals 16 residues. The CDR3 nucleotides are TGTGCCAGCAGTTTAGCGCCTAGCGGGGGGGCAGATACGCAGTATTTT. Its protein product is CASSLAPSGGADTQYF.

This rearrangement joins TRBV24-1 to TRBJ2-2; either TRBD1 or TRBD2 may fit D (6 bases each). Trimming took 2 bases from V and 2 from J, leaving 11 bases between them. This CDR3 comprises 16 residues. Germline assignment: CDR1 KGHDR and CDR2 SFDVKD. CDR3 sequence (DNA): TGTGCCACCAGTGATTCCGGGGGCAAAAACACCGGGGAGCTGTTTTTT. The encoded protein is CATSDSGGKNTGELFF.

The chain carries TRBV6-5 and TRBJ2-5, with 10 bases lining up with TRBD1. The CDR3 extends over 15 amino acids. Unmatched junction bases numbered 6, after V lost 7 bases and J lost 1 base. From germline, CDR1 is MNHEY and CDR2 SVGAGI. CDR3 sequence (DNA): TGTGCCAGCATGCCGGGGACAGGGGTCCAAGAGACCCAGTACTTC. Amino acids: CASMPGTGVQETQYF.

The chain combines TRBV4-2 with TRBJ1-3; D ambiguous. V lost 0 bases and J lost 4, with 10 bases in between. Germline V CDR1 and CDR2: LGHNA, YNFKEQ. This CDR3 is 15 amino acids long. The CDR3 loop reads CASSQDRWGGNTIYF. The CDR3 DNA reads TGTGCCAGCAGCCAAGATCGATGGGGAGGAAACACCATATATTTT.

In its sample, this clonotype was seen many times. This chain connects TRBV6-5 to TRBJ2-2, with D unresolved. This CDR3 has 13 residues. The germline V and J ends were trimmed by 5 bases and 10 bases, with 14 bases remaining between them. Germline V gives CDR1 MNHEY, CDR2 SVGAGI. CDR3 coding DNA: TGTGCCAGCAGTGCGCGGACCTTCGAGGAGCTGTTTTTT. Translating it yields CASSARTFEELFF.

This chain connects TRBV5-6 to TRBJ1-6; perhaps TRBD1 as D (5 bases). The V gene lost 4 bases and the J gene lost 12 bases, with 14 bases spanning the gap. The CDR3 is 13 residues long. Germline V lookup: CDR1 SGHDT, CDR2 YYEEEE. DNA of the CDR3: TGTGCCAGCAGCACCGGGACGGCTGGACCCCTCCACTTT. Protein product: CASSTGTAGPLHF.

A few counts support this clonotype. The CDR3 region has the DNA TGTGCCAGCAGAAATGGGGAATTGATGTACAATGAGCAGTTCTTC. Translating gives CASRNGELMYNEQFF. V usage is TRBV2 and J usage is TRBJ2-1; D not resolved. Germline V gives CDR1 SNHLY, CDR2 FYNNEI. The V and J ends lost 6 bases and 4 bases respectively, with 16 bases between them. The CDR3 has 15 amino acids.